This is a list of T cell receptor beta chains from one sample in a study of Tregs in tolerant kidney transplant recipients. Sequencing used immunoSEQ multiplex PCR; TCRdb keeps in-frame clones, though not all of them. The data show around 52,000 clones, with around four fifths seen just once and 4% to 6.5% held by the top ten. Sequencing was carried out using CD4+ T cells from blood. These receptors were taken from a human donor in good health. Both conserved end residues are part of each CDR3. The order of the fields is J gene, V gene, CDR3 protein.

>TRBJ2-2|TRBV5-1
CASSLVQVTGELFF
>TRBJ2-7|TRBV11-2
CASSFYGPSYEQYF
>TRBJ1-1|TRBV2
CASSGFSGDTEAFF
>TRBJ2-3|TRBV11-2
CASSASGHSTDTQYF
>TRBJ2-7|TRBV4-1
CASSRTPLADEQYF
>TRBJ1-2|TRBV7-2
CASSPREGNYGYTF
>TRBJ2-7|TRBV2
CASRLAVEQYF
>TRBJ2-3|TRBV6-1
CASSPLSAGGDTQYF
>TRBJ2-1|TRBV4-2
CASSQGAGGPLNEQFF
>TRBJ2-7|TRBV30
CAWSAKDRAAMKYF
>TRBJ2-7|TRBV4-2
CASSQVWPGLVDEQYF
>TRBJ2-1|TRBV6-5
CASSLGTGRLFF
>TRBJ2-5|TRBV4-3
CASSQDLAGGTQETQYF
>TRBJ1-2|TRBV13
CASSGGQYYGYTF
>TRBJ2-5|TRBV5-6
CASSPLLAGAGETQYF
>TRBJ2-1|TRBV5-6
CASSISGQGANEQFF
>TRBJ2-1|TRBV7-5
CARSLPCRDWEFHEQFF
>TRBJ1-5|TRBV5-6
CASSQRGGVGQPQHF
>TRBJ1-3|TRBV21-1
CASSVGQGAAGNTIYF
>TRBJ2-3|TRBV18
CASSIAPAGGGEDTQYF
>TRBJ2-6|TRBV19
CASSIGVTGGPGANVLTF
>TRBJ2-6|TRBV4-1
CASSQGLGLSGANVLTF
>TRBJ2-3|TRBV27
CASSPSGDLAGDTQYF
>TRBJ2-7|TRBV12-5
CASGRGWLYEQYF
>TRBJ2-3|TRBV13
CASSLILAGGTDTQYF
>TRBJ1-1|TRBV11-2
CASSRGPNTEAFF
>TRBJ2-5|TRBV19
CASSIQGQETQYF